This entry is about one T cell receptor (beta chain). A universal primer site came from template switching; cDNA carried unique molecular identifiers. One entry per CDR3 protein results from TCRdb running MiXCR on the 5' RACE reads. The table includes roughly 480,000 distinct CDR3 sequences, 20% to 30% detected once. The sample originates from a study of identical twins. Germline V CDR1 and CDR2: SGDLS, YYNGEE. The CDR3 sequence is 15 residues long. V lost 3 bases to trimming and J lost 7 bases; unmatched junction nucleotides: 7. These same records also appear under a second study, on T cells expressing NK-cell markers. Per that study: Each of over 5 donors carried dominant NKG2C+ clonotypes accounting for about 1.0-7.0% of CD8+ T cells.

This receptor was identified in a woman between 18 and 30 years old in good health. Material for sequencing was CD4+ T cells sorted from blood. The chain has TRBV9 and TRBJ1-6; 7 bases map to TRBD1. DNA of the CDR3: TGTGCCAGCAGCGAGGGACAGACAAAAAATTCACCCCTCCACTTT. It yields the protein CASSEGQTKNSPLHF. The variable domain in full, completed from reference TRBV9 and TRBJ1-6, reads DSGVTQTPKHLITATGQRVTLRCSPRSGDLSVYWYQQSLDQGLQFLIQYYNGEERAKGNILERFSAQQFPDLHSELNLSSLELGDSALYFCASSEGQTKNSPLHFGNGTRLTVT.